Ten or more counts support the clone carrying this T cell receptor (beta chain). Its antigen is unidentified. A CD8+CD4-CCR7+CD45RA+ gate was used to sort naive CD8 T cells. TCRdb recomputed calls from the PCR reads with MiXCR, one row per CDR3 protein. The sample consists of more than 85,000 distinct CDR3 sequences, 36% of them appearing once. These data originate in a study of molecular identifiers for immune sequencing clone quantification. About the research overall: Four portions were sequenced after RNA from roughly 18,000 or 92,000 naive CD8 cells was split five ways in replicates.

Study results and limitations: Over 97% of effector molecules, but under 1% in naive cells, were held by clones with more than 20 RNA copies. Barcodes shared by identical TCR molecules could lead to underestimated sizes of highly expanded clones.

The sequencing sample was made of naive CD8+ T cells from blood, with Jurkat cell RNA spiked in. The subset: FACS-sorted CD8+CD4-CCR7+CD45RA+ naive T cells. This TCR was recovered from a human donor in good health. Some libraries in this study had Jurkat cell RNA spiked in.

In DNA form, the CDR3 reads TGTGCCAGCAGCGCCAAGCGGGAGTGGTTATCAGATACGCAGTATTTT. Its translation is CASSAKREWLSDTQYF. The chain recombines TRBV9 with TRBJ2-3, with 8 bases fitting TRBD2. CDR1 and CDR2 from the germline V gene are SGDLS and YYNGEE. V gave up 3 bases and J gave up 4 bases; unmatched junction bases: 10. The CDR3 spans 16 residues.